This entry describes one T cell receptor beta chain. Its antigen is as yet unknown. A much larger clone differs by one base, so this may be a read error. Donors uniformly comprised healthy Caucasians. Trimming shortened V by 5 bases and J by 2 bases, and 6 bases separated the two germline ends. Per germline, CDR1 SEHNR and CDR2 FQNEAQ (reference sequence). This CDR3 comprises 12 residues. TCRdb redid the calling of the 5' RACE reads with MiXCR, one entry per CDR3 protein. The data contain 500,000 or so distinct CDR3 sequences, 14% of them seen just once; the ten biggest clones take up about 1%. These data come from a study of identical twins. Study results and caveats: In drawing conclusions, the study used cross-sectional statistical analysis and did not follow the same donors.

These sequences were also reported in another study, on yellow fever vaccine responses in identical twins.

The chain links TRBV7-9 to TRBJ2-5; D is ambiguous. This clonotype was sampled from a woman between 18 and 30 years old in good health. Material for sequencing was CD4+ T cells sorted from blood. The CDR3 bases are TGTGCCAGCAGCCAGATGCAAGAGACCCAGTACTTC. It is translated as CASSQMQETQYF.